A single sample gave rise to the 14 T cell receptor beta chains below, sequenced in a study of blood T cell repertoires in COVID-19. Produced via immunoSEQ multiplex PCR; TCRdb's table is partial and in-frame only. The sample carries 250,000 to 350,000 clones, about 85% recorded once. The source material was PBMCs or T cells enriched from blood (not recorded which). These receptors all come from a woman in her forties or fifties who had recovered from COVID-19.

The V and J genes are TRBV4-1 and TRBJ2-3, with 12 bases that match TRBD2. Germline values: CDR1 MGHRA, CDR2 YSYEKL. With V trimmed by 5 bases and J by 6 bases, 6 bases remained unmatched. The CDR3 spans 15 residues. This chain's CDR3 is CASSGTSGFFDTQYF. In DNA form, the CDR3 reads TGCGCCAGCAGCGGGACTAGCGGGTTTTTCGATACGCAGTATTTT.

V is TRBV6-6 and J is TRBJ2-6, with D possibly matching TRBD1 (6 bases). Germline CDR1 is MNHNY and CDR2 is SVGAGI (reference sequence). The CDR3 loop spans 14 amino acids. V was pared by 9 bases and J by 0 bases, with 9 bases between. The CDR3 here is CASMDSSGANVLTF. CDR3 coding DNA: TGTGCCAGTATGGACAGCTCTGGGGCCAACGTCCTGACTTTC.

This clone appeared once. This chain links TRBV7-3 with TRBJ2-1; 9 bases line up with TRBD1. This CDR3 contains 15 residues. Looked up from germline, CDR1 is SGHTA and CDR2 is FQGTGA. J gave up 6 bases and V 5 bases, and 8 bases lay outside the gene matches. CDR3 DNA: TGTGCCAGCAGCGTACCGGGACAGGGATTCAATGAGCAGTTCTTC. Amino acid sequence: CASSVPGQGFNEQFF.

J is TRBJ1-1 and V is TRBV28; 7 bases map to TRBD1. V was pared by 6 bases and J by 3 bases, with 7 bases of the junction left unmatched. The germline V gene has CDR1 MDHEN and CDR2 SYDVKM. The CDR3 loop spans 14 amino acids. The CDR3 DNA sequence: TGTGCCAGCAGCCGAGACAGGGACTACACTGAAGCTTTCTTT. Residues: CASSRDRDYTEAFF.

This clone was observed once. The chain recombines TRBV12-5 with TRBJ1-1; 9 positions match TRBD1. This CDR3 spans 20 amino acids. Trimming took 2 bases from V and 3 from J; bases not matched to a gene: 19. The germline CDR1 and CDR2 sequences are LGHNT and FRNRAP. The CDR3 coding sequence is TGTGCTAGTGGTTTGCAGTTCTGGACAGGGGCGTCCTTTCGGGACACTGAAGCTTTCTTT. This gives the protein CASGLQFWTGASFRDTEAFF.

The chain couples TRBV12-3 or TRBV12-4 to TRBJ1-2, with D unclear. With 5 bases removed from V and 8 bases from J, the gap between germline ends came to 12 bases. The CDR3 consists of 12 residues. CDR3 loop: CASSPFGGGYTF. The CDR3, as DNA: TGTGCCAGCAGTCCCTTTGGAGGGGGCTACACCTTC.

This chain connects TRBV18 to TRBJ1-1; 7 bases line up with TRBD1. The germline V gene has CDR1 KGHSH and CDR2 LQKENI. Losses at the gene ends were 3 bases for V and 5 bases for J; bases not matched to a gene: 6. The CDR3 contains 14 residues. The chain's CDR3 is CASSPQQGQTEAFF. The CDR3 nucleotides are TGTGCCAGCTCACCTCAACAGGGGCAAACTGAAGCTTTCTTT. Full variable domain (missing parts from reference TRBV18 and TRBJ1-1): NAGVMQNPRHLVRRRGQEARLRCSPMKGHSHVYWYRQLPEEGLKFMVYLQKENIIDESGMPKERFSAEFPKEGPSILRIQQVVRGDSAAYFCASSPQQGQTEAFFGQGTRLTVV.

The chain carries TRBV19 and TRBJ1-6; 9 positions agree with TRBD1. The CDR3 is 14 residues long. Germline trimming cut 6 bases from V and 9 bases from J; bases unmatched to any gene: 6. Looked up from germline, CDR1 is LNHDA and CDR2 is SQIVND (reference sequence). The CDR3 loop is CASRRQGGGSPLHF. The CDR3, as DNA: TGTGCCAGTAGGAGACAGGGGGGTGGTTCACCCCTCCACTTT.

For the CDR3, the DNA is TGTGCCTGCCGACAGGGGGCGGGTGGCTACACCTTC. It yields the protein CACRQGAGGYTF. The chain links TRBV30 to TRBJ1-2; 10 bases line up with TRBD1. This CDR3 has 12 residues. The trim removed 6 bases at V and 7 bases at J, leaving 5 bases unmatched. Germline CDR1 GTSNPN, CDR2 SVGIG (reference sequence).

The rearrangement joins TRBV9 to TRBJ2-2, with D hard to call. The germline CDR1 and CDR2 sequences are SGDLS and YYNGEE. The germline V and J ends were trimmed by 0 bases and 6 bases, with 6 bases remaining between them. This CDR3 region has 13 residues. Here the CDR3 DNA reads TGTGCCAGCAGCGTAGTATCCGCCGGGGAGCTGTTTTTT. This codes for CASSVVSAGELFF.

The gene calls are TRBV19 and TRBJ2-7; possibly TRBD1 for D (5 bases). The V gene's germline CDR1 is LNHDA and CDR2 SQIVND (reference sequence). Trimming shortened V by 5 bases and J by 2 bases, and 7 bases separated the two germline ends. This CDR3 has 12 residues. The CDR3, as DNA: TGTGCCAGTAGTGGGGCAGCCTACGAGCAGTACTTC. Encoded protein: CASSGAAYEQYF.

The DNA for the CDR3 is TGTGCCAGCAGTCCCACAGGGTTCGGCGGAAACACCATATATTTT. It specifies CASSPTGFGGNTIYF. V and J are TRBV27 and TRBJ1-3; tentatively, D is TRBD1 (6 bases). V was trimmed by 5 bases and J by 4 bases, leaving 15 bases between them. The CDR3 runs 15 residues. Germline V lookup: CDR1 MNHEY, CDR2 SMNVEV (reference sequence).

The chain uses TRBV7-2 and TRBJ1-4; TRBD1 matches 8 bases. The CDR3 has 14 residues. V shed 4 bases and J 4 bases; nucleotides not matched to a gene: 2. Germline-derived CDR1 and CDR2 are SGHTA and FQGNSA. The CDR3 DNA is TGTGCCAGCAGCTGGGACAGGTTTAATGAAAAACTGTTTTTT. It is translated as CASSWDRFNEKLFF.

The genes are TRBV5-1 and TRBJ1-1; TRBD1 agrees at 7 bases. The CDR3 extends over 14 amino acids. Per germline, CDR1 SGHRS and CDR2 YFSETQ. V gave up 3 bases and J gave up 5 bases; unmatched junction bases: 7. CDR3 sequence reads: CASSSAGGYTEAFF. The DNA of the CDR3 is TGCGCCAGCAGCTCCGCAGGGGGATATACTGAAGCTTTCTTT.